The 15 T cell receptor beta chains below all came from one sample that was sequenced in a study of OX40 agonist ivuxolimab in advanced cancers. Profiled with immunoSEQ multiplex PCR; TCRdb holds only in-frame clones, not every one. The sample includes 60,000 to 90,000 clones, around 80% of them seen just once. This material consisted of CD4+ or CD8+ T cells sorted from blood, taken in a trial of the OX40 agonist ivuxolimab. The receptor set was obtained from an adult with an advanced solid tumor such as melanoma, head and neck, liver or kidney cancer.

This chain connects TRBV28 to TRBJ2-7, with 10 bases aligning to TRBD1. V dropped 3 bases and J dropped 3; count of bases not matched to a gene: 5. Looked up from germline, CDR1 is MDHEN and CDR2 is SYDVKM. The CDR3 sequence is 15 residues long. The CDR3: CASSFGDRGVYEQYF. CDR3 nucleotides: TGTGCCAGCAGTTTTGGGGACAGGGGAGTCTACGAGCAGTACTTC.

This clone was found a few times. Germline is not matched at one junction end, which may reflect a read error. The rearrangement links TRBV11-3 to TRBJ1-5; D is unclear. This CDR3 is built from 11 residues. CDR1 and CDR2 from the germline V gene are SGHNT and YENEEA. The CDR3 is CASSSSWAIPF. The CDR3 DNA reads TGTGCCAGCAGTTCCTCCTGGGCGATTCCTTTT.

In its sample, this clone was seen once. CDR3 DNA: TGTGCCAGCAGCGTCCAGGGAGGCCAGCCCCAGCATTTT. Translating gives CASSVQGGQPQHF. The gene calls are TRBV9 and TRBJ1-5; TRBD1 might be the D (5 bases). Trimming stripped 2 bases from V and 7 bases from J, with 10 bases between. The CDR3 loop spans 13 amino acids. Germline loops: CDR1 SGDLS, CDR2 YYNGEE.

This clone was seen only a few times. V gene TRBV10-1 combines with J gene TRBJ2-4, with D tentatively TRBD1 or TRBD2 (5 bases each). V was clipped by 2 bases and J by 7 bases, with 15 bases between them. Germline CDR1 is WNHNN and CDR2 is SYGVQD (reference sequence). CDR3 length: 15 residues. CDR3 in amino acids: CASSESQGRGNIQYF. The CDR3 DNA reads TGCGCCAGCAGTGAGAGCCAGGGACGGGGTAACATTCAGTACTTC.

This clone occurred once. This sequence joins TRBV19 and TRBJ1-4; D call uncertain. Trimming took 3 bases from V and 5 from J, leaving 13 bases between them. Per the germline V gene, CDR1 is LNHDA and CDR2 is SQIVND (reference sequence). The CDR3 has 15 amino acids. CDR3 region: CASSIIFAHNEKLFF. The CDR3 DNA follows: TGTGCCAGTAGTATCATCTTCGCCCACAATGAAAAACTGTTTTTT.

CDR3 nucleotide sequence: TGTGCCAGCAGTACCCTGGGACAGGGGAATCAGCCCCAGCATTTT. Its translation: CASSTLGQGNQPQHF. The rearrangement joins TRBV28 to TRBJ1-5; 10 bases are shared with TRBD1. Germline V gene data show CDR1 as MDHEN and CDR2 as SYDVKM. The CDR3 has 15 amino acids. The J segment lost 4 bases and the V segment lost 5 bases, leaving 5 bases of the junction unmatched. The whole variable domain, remainder taken from reference TRBV28 and TRBJ1-5, is DVKVTQSSRYLVKRTGEKVFLECVQDMDHENMFWYRQDPGLGLRLIYFSYDVKMKEKGDIPEGYSVSREKKERFSLILESASTNQTSMYLCASSTLGQGNQPQHFGDGTRLSIL.

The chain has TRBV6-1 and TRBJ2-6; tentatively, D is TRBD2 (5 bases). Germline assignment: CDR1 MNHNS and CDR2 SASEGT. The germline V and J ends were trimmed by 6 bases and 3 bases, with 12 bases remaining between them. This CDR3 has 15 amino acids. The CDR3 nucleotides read TGTGCCAGCAGGCAGGACTCGGGTGGGGCCAACGTCCTGACTTTC. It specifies CASRQDSGGANVLTF.

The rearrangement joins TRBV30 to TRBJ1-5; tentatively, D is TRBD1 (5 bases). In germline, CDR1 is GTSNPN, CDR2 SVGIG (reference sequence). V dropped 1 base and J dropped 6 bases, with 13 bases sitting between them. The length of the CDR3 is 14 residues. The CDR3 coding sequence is TGTGCCTGGAGTGGGGGAGGGGTTGGTCAGCCCCAGCATTTT. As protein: CAWSGGGVGQPQHF. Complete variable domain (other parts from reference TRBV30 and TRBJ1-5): SQTIHQWPATLVQPVGSPLSLECTVEGTSNPNLYWYRQAAGRGLQLLFYSVGIGQISSEVPQNLSASRPQDRQFILSSKKLLLSDSGFYLCAWSGGGVGQPQHFGDGTRLSIL.

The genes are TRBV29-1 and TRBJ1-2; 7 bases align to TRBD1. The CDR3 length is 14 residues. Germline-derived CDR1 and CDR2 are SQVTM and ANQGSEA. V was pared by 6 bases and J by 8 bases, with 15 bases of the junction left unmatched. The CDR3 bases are TGCAGCGTGGAGGGCCGTGACAGGGTCGGGGGCTACACCTTC. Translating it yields CSVEGRDRVGGYTF.

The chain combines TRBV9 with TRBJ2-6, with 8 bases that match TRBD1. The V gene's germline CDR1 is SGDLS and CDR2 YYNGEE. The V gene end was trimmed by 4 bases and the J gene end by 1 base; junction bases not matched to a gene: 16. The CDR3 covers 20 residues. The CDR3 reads CASSPQWVRDRNSGANVLTF. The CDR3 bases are TGTGCCAGCAGCCCCCAGTGGGTCCGGGACAGGAATTCTGGGGCCAACGTCCTGACTTTC.

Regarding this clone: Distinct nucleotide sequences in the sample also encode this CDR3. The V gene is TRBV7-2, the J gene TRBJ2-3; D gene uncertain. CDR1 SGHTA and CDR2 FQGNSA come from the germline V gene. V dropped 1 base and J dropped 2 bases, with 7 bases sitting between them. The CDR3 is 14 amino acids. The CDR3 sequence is CASSLDGLTDTQYF. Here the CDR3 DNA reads TGTGCCAGCAGCTTAGATGGCCTCACAGATACGCAGTATTTT. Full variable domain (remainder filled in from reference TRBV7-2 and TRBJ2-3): GAGVSQSPSNKVTEKGKDVELRCDPISGHTALYWYRQSLGQGLEFLIYFQGNSAPDKSGLPSDRFSAERTGGSVSTLTIQRTQQEDSAVYLCASSLDGLTDTQYFGPGTRLTVL.

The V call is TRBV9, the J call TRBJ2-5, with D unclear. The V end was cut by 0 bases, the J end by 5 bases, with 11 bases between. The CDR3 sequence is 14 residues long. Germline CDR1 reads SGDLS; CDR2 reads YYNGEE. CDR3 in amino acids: CASSVEASRETQYF. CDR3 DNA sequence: TGTGCCAGCAGCGTAGAGGCGTCGCGCGAGACCCAGTACTTC.

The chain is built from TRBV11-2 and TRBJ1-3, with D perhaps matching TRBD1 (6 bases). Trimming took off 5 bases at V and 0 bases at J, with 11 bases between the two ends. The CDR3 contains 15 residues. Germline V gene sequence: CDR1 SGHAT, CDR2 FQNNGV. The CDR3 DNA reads TGTGCCAGCAGCCCCGACAGGATCTCTGGAAACACCATATATTTT. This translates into CASSPDRISGNTIYF.

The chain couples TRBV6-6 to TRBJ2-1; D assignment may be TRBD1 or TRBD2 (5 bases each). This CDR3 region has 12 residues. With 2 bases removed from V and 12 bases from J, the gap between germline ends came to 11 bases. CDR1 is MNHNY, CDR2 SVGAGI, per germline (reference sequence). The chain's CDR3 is CASSYPGTWQFF. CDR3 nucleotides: TGTGCCAGCAGTTACCCCGGGACCTGGCAGTTCTTC.

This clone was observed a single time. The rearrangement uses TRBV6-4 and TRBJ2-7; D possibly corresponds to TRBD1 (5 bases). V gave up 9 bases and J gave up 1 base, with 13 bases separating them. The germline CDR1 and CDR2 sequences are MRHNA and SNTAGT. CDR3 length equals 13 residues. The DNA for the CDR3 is TGTGCCAGAAGAAGACAGCCGTCCTACGAGCAGTACGTC. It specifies CARRRQPSYEQYV.